This T cell receptor (beta chain) is from a study of spatial heterogeneity in lung cancer. Every TCR cDNA molecule bore its own unique molecular identifier. Each CDR3 protein gets one entry after TCRdb re-called the 5' RACE reads with MiXCR. The table shows roughly 23,000 distinct CDR3 sequences, with about 4.3% occurring only once. This sample's time point: sample taken at primary tumor resection. The donors, 60 to 80 patients with untreated early-stage non-small cell lung cancer, provided the samples. Whole RNA, which was extracted from tumor, nontumor lung tissue or frozen PBMC, was sequenced without any cell sorting. Whole-study results and caveats: Follow-up blood showed ubiquitous expanded tumor TCRs less than blood at resection did.

The table lists this clonotype with many counts. What it binds is unknown. The CDR3 is made up of 14 amino acids. The germline V and J ends were trimmed by 1 base and 4 bases, with 10 bases remaining between them. Germline V gene sequence: CDR1 LGHNA, CDR2 YSLEER. This TCR derives from a male donor with early-stage non-small cell lung cancer. V and J are TRBV4-3 and TRBJ1-2, with D possibly TRBD1 on 5 matching bases. This sample comprised PBMCs, obtained at surgery. The CDR3 region has the DNA TGCGCCAGCAGCCAAGCGGGAGGGGTCTATGGCTACACCTTC. As protein: CASSQAGGVYGYTF.